The 25 T cell receptor beta chains below all came from one sample that was sequenced in a study of identical twins. Via MiXCR, TCRdb re-called the 5' RACE reads, giving one row per CDR3 protein. The sample shows around 1.7 million distinct CDR3 sequences, 32% of them seen only once. The sample was cord blood. The receptors here all came from a newborn girl in good health.

The DNA of the CDR3 is TGTGCCAGCAGCCAAGATCGAGGGGGGAAGGCTTTCTTT. Its translation: CASSQDRGGKAFF. V gene TRBV3-1 combines with J gene TRBJ1-1; possible D gene TRBD1, 6 bases. The V end was cut by 0 bases, the J end by 11 bases, with 13 bases between. CDR1 and CDR2 (germline): LGHDT, YNNKEL (reference sequence). There are 13 residues in the CDR3.

This clonotype was found a few times. This chain uses TRBV7-9 with TRBJ1-6; D unresolved. Germline values: CDR1 SEHNR, CDR2 FQNEAQ (reference sequence). This CDR3 is built from 12 residues. V gave up 3 bases and J gave up 11 bases, with 8 bases separating them. CDR3 region: CASSFGFTPLHF. The DNA for the CDR3 is TGTGCCAGCAGCTTTGGGTTTACACCCCTCCACTTT.

V and J are TRBV5-1 and TRBJ2-3; 9 bases are a match to TRBD2. Germline V gene data show CDR1 as SGHRS and CDR2 as YFSETQ. The J segment lost 4 bases and the V segment lost 4 bases, leaving 4 bases of the junction unmatched. This CDR3 has 14 residues. The CDR3 DNA sequence: TGCGCCAGCAGCGCGGGAGGGAGTTCAGATACGCAGTATTTT. Translating gives CASSAGGSSDTQYF.

This clonotype was recorded at least ten times. This chain links TRBV5-1 with TRBJ1-2; D remains unclear. V was trimmed by 0 bases and J by 2 bases, leaving 8 bases between them. The CDR3 contains 14 residues. Germline assignment: CDR1 SGHRS and CDR2 YFSETQ. The CDR3 DNA follows: TGCGCCAGCAGCTTGGCTGGCAAGAACTATGGCTACACCTTC. Residues: CASSLAGKNYGYTF.

The chain links TRBV12-3 or TRBV12-4 to TRBJ2-7; possibly TRBD1 for D (6 bases). The CDR3 has 15 amino acids. Trimming removed 7 bases at V and 2 bases at J, with 18 bases between. The CDR3 bases are TGTGCCAGCACTCTCCTCCGGGACAAACCCTACGAGCAGTACTTC. As protein: CASTLLRDKPYEQYF.

The V and J genes are TRBV4-2 and TRBJ1-6; D ambiguous. Deletions cut 3 bases from V and 9 bases from J, with 18 bases between. The CDR3 is made up of 16 amino acids. Germline V lookup: CDR1 LGHNA, CDR2 YNFKEQ. The CDR3 region is CASSHPGRERGSPLHF. The DNA for the CDR3 is TGTGCCAGCAGCCACCCAGGACGGGAGCGGGGTTCACCCCTCCACTTT.

Concerning this clonotype itself: One end of the junction varies from germline; a read error may be responsible. V usage is TRBV25-1 and J usage is TRBJ1-2; D is ambiguous. In germline, CDR1 is MGHDK, CDR2 SYGVNS. The CDR3 has 13 residues. The CDR3 protein is CACSGHKDYGYTF. CDR3 coding DNA: TGTGCCTGCAGTGGGCACAAGGACTATGGCTACACCTTC.

The chain combines TRBV12-3 or TRBV12-4 with TRBJ2-7; 7 nucleotides match TRBD2. J gave up 7 bases and V 5 bases, and 8 bases lay outside the gene matches. The CDR3 loop spans 13 amino acids. The CDR3 sequence: CASSVLLAREQYF. Here the CDR3 DNA reads TGTGCCAGCAGTGTCTTACTAGCGCGGGAGCAGTACTTC.

The V call is TRBV27, the J call TRBJ1-6, with D possibly matching TRBD1 (6 bases). V lost 6 bases, J lost 7 bases, and 13 bases lay in between. The CDR3 is made up of 14 amino acids. CDR1 and CDR2 (germline): MNHEY, SMNVEV (reference sequence). Here the CDR3 DNA reads TGTGCCAGCAGAACCACAGGGTGGAATTCACCCCTCCACTTT. It encodes CASRTTGWNSPLHF.

In its sample, this clonotype was seen once. The V and J genes are TRBV29-1 and TRBJ2-1, with TRBD2 matching 10 bases. Trimming cost V 4 bases and J 9 bases; bases outside gene matches: 12. The CDR3 is made up of 15 amino acids. Looked up from germline, CDR1 is SQVTM and CDR2 is ANQGSEA. This chain's CDR3 is CSVGIAGGLFREQFF. The CDR3 DNA reads as TGCAGCGTTGGGATAGCGGGGGGACTTTTTCGTGAGCAGTTCTTC.

V is TRBV28 and J is TRBJ1-1; D is uncertain. The CDR3 spans 14 residues. V shed 5 bases and J shed 0 bases, with 10 bases lying between them. Per germline, CDR1 MDHEN and CDR2 SYDVKM. The CDR3, as DNA: TGTGCCAGCAGTGTCCGGACGGTGAACACTGAAGCTTTCTTT. Amino acids: CASSVRTVNTEAFF.

This clonotype has just a few counts. The CDR3 reads CSASEPPRAQETQYF. The CDR3 nucleotides read TGCAGTGCTAGCGAACCTCCTAGGGCGCAGGAGACCCAGTACTTC. The chain is built from TRBV20-1 and TRBJ2-5; D is uncertain. Germline V gene sequence: CDR1 DFQATT, CDR2 SNEGSKA (reference sequence). The V end was cut by 3 bases, the J end by 5 bases, with 19 bases between. This CDR3 spans 15 amino acids.

A few counts support this clonotype. The J gene is TRBJ2-3, the V gene TRBV2; no clear D. Germline V gene data show CDR1 as SNHLY and CDR2 as FYNNEI. V gave up 7 bases and J gave up 3 bases, with 14 bases separating them. CDR3 size: 14 residues. The DNA for the CDR3 is TGTGCCAGCACCCAGGCGTCCTCTACAGATACGCAGTATTTT. Its protein is CASTQASSTDTQYF.

The genes are TRBV6-6 and TRBJ2-3; weak D call: TRBD2 (7 bases). Germline V gene sequence: CDR1 MNHNY, CDR2 SVGAGI (reference sequence). This CDR3 is 14 amino acids long. V was clipped by 2 bases and J by 6 bases, with 12 bases between them. The CDR3 loop is CASSYPGGRDTQYF. CDR3 nucleotides: TGTGCCAGCAGTTACCCCGGGGGGCGGGATACGCAGTATTTT.

The chain carries TRBV3-1 and TRBJ1-5; a weak D match, TRBD1 (6 bases). This CDR3 is built from 14 residues. The germline V gene has CDR1 LGHDT and CDR2 YNNKEL (reference sequence). V dropped 6 bases and J dropped 3 bases, with 12 bases sitting between them. DNA of the CDR3: TGTGCCAGCAGACAACAGGGCTTCAATCAGCCCCAGCATTTT. As protein: CASRQQGFNQPQHF.

This clonotype was counted between two and nine times. The V gene is TRBV5-1, the J gene TRBJ2-1, with a possible D match to TRBD2 (6 bases). This CDR3 has 13 residues. Looked up from germline, CDR1 is SGHRS and CDR2 is YFSETQ. V was trimmed by 8 bases and J by 0 bases, leaving 9 bases between them. DNA for the CDR3: TGCGCCAGTAGGGACTTCTCCTACAATGAGCAGTTCTTC. Amino acids: CASRDFSYNEQFF.

A few counts support this clonotype. The V and J genes are TRBV2 and TRBJ2-4; unclear D gene. V lost 1 base, J lost 3 bases, and 4 bases lay in between. Germline V gene data show CDR1 as SNHLY and CDR2 as FYNNEI. The CDR3 runs to 13 residues. For the CDR3, the DNA is TGTGCCAGCAGTGAAGGGGGCAAAAACATTCAGTACTTC. Encoded protein: CASSEGGKNIQYF.

This clonotype was seen more than once but under ten times. The rearrangement joins TRBV3-1 to TRBJ2-1, with D unresolved. With 2 bases removed from V and 1 base from J, the gap between germline ends came to 12 bases. CDR3 size: 16 residues. CDR1 LGHDT and CDR2 YNNKEL come from the germline V gene (reference sequence). The CDR3 DNA is TGTGCCAGCAGCCAACGTAGCTTGGGGTCCTACAATGAGCAGTTCTTC. This sequence encodes CASSQRSLGSYNEQFF.

The chain couples TRBV7-2 to TRBJ2-5; unclear D gene. Deletions cut 2 bases from V and 13 bases from J, with 14 bases between. Germline V gene data show CDR1 as SGHTA and CDR2 as FQGNSA. The length of the CDR3 is 12 residues. The CDR3, as DNA: TGTGCCAGCAGCTTAATTCCACGTTCGCCGTACTTC. It codes for CASSLIPRSPYF.

The rearrangement uses TRBV6-1 and TRBJ2-5, with D possibly matching TRBD1 (6 bases). The CDR3 is 16 residues long. V was pared by 2 bases and J by 2 bases, with 15 bases between. In germline, CDR1 is MNHNS, CDR2 SASEGT. CDR3 coding DNA: TGTGCCAGCAGTGAATGGGACACAGACCTTCAAGAGACCCAGTACTTC. Amino acid sequence: CASSEWDTDLQETQYF.

This chain uses TRBV4-1 with TRBJ2-1; D remains ambiguous. The CDR3 consists of 15 residues. Between the trimmed V and J ends, which lost 1 base and 5 bases, there was a span of 12 bases. Germline CDR1 and CDR2: MGHRA and YSYEKL. CDR3 coding DNA: TGCGCCAGCAGCCAAGGGGTAAACGGGCACAATGAGCAGTTCTTC. Protein: CASSQGVNGHNEQFF.

This clonotype showed up just a few times. This chain links TRBV5-1 with TRBJ2-1, with 7 bases lining up with TRBD1. V lost 0 bases to trimming and J lost 1 base; unmatched junction nucleotides: 7. The CDR3 loop spans 17 amino acids. In germline, CDR1 is SGHRS, CDR2 YFSETQ. The CDR3 region has the DNA TGCGCCAGCAGCTTGGCTCTGACAGGGAGATCCTACAATGAGCAGTTCTTC. This codes for CASSLALTGRSYNEQFF.

This clonotype was detected once. This sequence joins TRBV28 and TRBJ2-5; 10 nucleotides line up with TRBD2. J was trimmed by 11 bases and V by 5 bases; bases with no gene match: 14. This CDR3 spans 15 amino acids. Germline assignment: CDR1 MDHEN and CDR2 SYDVKM. CDR3 amino acids: CASSTPGLALNEQYF. CDR3 nucleotides: TGTGCCAGCAGTACCCCGGGACTAGCGCTCAATGAGCAGTACTTC.

The rearrangement joins TRBV19 to TRBJ2-4, with D perhaps TRBD2 (6 bases). This CDR3 spans 14 amino acids. The germline V gene encodes CDR1 LNHDA and CDR2 SQIVND (reference sequence). Trimming took 2 bases from V and 6 from J, leaving 11 bases between them. The CDR3 spells CASSISGSGNIQYF. CDR3 nucleotides: TGTGCCAGTAGTATATCCGGGAGCGGAAACATTCAGTACTTC.

The chain carries TRBV12-3 or TRBV12-4 and TRBJ1-5; no clear D. This CDR3 spans 13 amino acids. V lost 7 bases to trimming and J lost 4 bases, with 11 bases between them. CDR3 amino acids: CASTQSGNQPQHF. In DNA, the CDR3 is TGTGCCAGCACACAGTCGGGGAATCAGCCCCAGCATTTT.